This TCR beta chain was found in a study of identical twins. TCRdb used MiXCR to reprocess the 5' RACE reads, holding one entry per CDR3 protein. The profile shows roughly 750,000 distinct CDR3 sequences, over 20% of them singletons. In this sample, this clonotype turned up many times. The CDR3 runs to 12 residues. Trimming cost V 5 bases and J 5 bases, with 9 bases left between them. These same records also appear under a second study, on T cells expressing NK-cell markers. That source adds: Underlying the TCR beta repertoires were sorted CD3+CD56+NKG2C+, CD3+CD56+NKG2C- and CD3+CD56-NKG2C+ T cells. Within several experiments, an anti-gamma-delta TCR antibody kept the sorting limited to alpha-beta TCR T cells. There were a handful of donors in whom these clonotypes also led the CD3+CD56-NKG2C+ fraction.

The TCR was taken from a woman younger than 35 in good health. The sequenced sample consisted of PBMCs. The rearrangement links TRBV12-3 or TRBV12-4 to TRBJ1-1, with D possibly being TRBD1 (5 bases). The CDR3, as DNA: TGTGCCAGCAGTCACGGGGGGACTGAAGCTTTCTTT. Protein sequence: CASSHGGTEAFF.